The 25 T cell receptor beta chains below were found in one sample sequenced in a study of blood T cell repertoires in COVID-19. Produced via immunoSEQ multiplex PCR; TCRdb's table is partial and in-frame only. The sample carries about 340,000 clones, about 87% recorded once. Sequencing was carried out using peripheral blood. These receptors originate from a woman aged 45-65 years with COVID-19, enrolled during active disease.

The rearrangement uses TRBV3-1 (or the pseudogene TRBV3-2) and TRBJ1-2; D gene ambiguous. Trimming cost V 0 bases and J 8 bases, with 7 bases left between them. This CDR3 has 12 amino acids. Germline V lookup: CDR1 LGHDT, CDR2 YNNKEL (reference sequence). CDR3 bases: TGTGCCAGCAGCCAAGAAGAGGGCGGCTACACCTTC. It codes for CASSQEEGGYTF.

The chain is built from TRBV11-3 and TRBJ2-1; 12 bases are shared with TRBD2. Trimming removed 4 bases from V and 12 bases from J; junction bases left unmatched: 10. Germline V gene lookup returns CDR1 SGHNT and CDR2 YENEEA. The CDR3 consists of 15 residues. The CDR3 nucleotides are TGTGCCAGCAGCTCCCACGGACTAGCGGGGATGAGGCAGTTCTTC. Its protein product is CASSSHGLAGMRQFF.

This clone was recorded only once. The junction departs from the called germline gene at one end, perhaps through a read error. The chain carries TRBV18 and TRBJ1-5; 7 bases are a match to TRBD1. Per the germline V gene, CDR1 is KGHSH and CDR2 is LQKENI. There are 15 residues in the CDR3. CDR3 coding DNA: TGTGCCAGCTCACCCCCGGTAGGGGGCAAGCAGCCCCAGCATTTT. This gives the protein CASSPPVGGKQPQHF.

The chain couples TRBV2 to TRBJ1-1; D is unclear. V lost 7 bases and J lost 11, with 11 bases in between. Germline assignment: CDR1 SNHLY and CDR2 FYNNEI. The length of the CDR3 is 10 residues. The CDR3 reads CASKRSLAFF. The DNA of the CDR3 is TGTGCCAGCAAGAGGTCACTTGCTTTCTTT.

This chain links TRBV9 with TRBJ2-1; 8 nucleotides align to TRBD2. CDR3 length equals 13 residues. Germline trimming cut 3 bases from V and 6 bases from J; bases unmatched to any gene: 2. Germline-derived CDR1 and CDR2 are SGDLS and YYNGEE. The CDR3 DNA reads as TGTGCCAGCAGCGAGGGACTAGTCAATGAGCAGTTCTTC. Translating it yields CASSEGLVNEQFF.

The count of this clone is one. This chain links TRBV12-3 or TRBV12-4 with TRBJ1-1; D call uncertain. The V and J ends lost 1 base and 3 bases respectively, with 6 bases between them. This CDR3 has 13 residues. The CDR3 reads CASSLVQYTEAFF. The CDR3 DNA reads as TGTGCCAGCAGTTTAGTACAGTACACTGAAGCTTTCTTT.

Here the CDR3 DNA reads TGCGCCAGCAGCACCGACACACTCTATGGCTACACCTTC. Protein sequence: CASSTDTLYGYTF. The V call is TRBV5-1, the J call TRBJ1-2; no definite D call. The CDR3 length is 13 residues. V was shortened by 4 bases and J by 4 bases, with 11 bases between the two germline ends. Per the germline V gene, CDR1 is SGHRS and CDR2 is YFSETQ. Combining the CDR3 with reference TRBV5-1 and TRBJ1-2 gives the whole variable domain KAGVTQTPRYLIKTRGQQVTLSCSPISGHRSVSWYQQTPGQGLQFLFEYFSETQRNKGNFPGRFSGRQFSNSRSEMNVSTLELGDSALYLCASSTDTLYGYTFGSGTRLTVV.

The rearrangement uses TRBV27 and TRBJ2-7, with a possible D match to TRBD1 (5 bases). V lost 3 bases to trimming and J lost 2 bases, with 8 bases between them. CDR1 is MNHEY, CDR2 SMNVEV, per germline (reference sequence). The CDR3 length is 13 residues. CDR3 region: CASSFQGPYEQYF. The CDR3 coding sequence is TGTGCCAGCAGTTTCCAGGGTCCCTACGAGCAGTACTTC.

V usage is TRBV3-1 (or the pseudogene TRBV3-2) and J usage is TRBJ1-2; 9 nucleotides align to TRBD1. The V segment lost 0 bases and the J segment 4 bases; nucleotides outside the gene matches: 12. This CDR3 has 18 residues. Germline V gives CDR1 LGHDT, CDR2 YNNKEL (reference sequence). CDR3 in amino acids: CASSQDLGGQGFFYGYTF. In DNA form, the CDR3 reads TGTGCCAGCAGCCAAGATTTAGGGGGACAGGGTTTCTTCTATGGCTACACCTTC.

The table lists this clone with a count of one. The rearrangement joins TRBV27 to TRBJ2-1; maybe TRBD1 (7 bases). The germline V gene encodes CDR1 MNHEY and CDR2 SMNVEV (reference sequence). This CDR3 has 17 residues. Trimming stripped 2 bases from V and 9 bases from J, with 23 bases between. The CDR3 DNA sequence: TGTGCCAGCAGTTTAATTCGAGCAGGGGGGACCAAAAGTGAGCAGTTCTTC. It codes for CASSLIRAGGTKSEQFF.

The rearrangement joins TRBV7-2 to TRBJ2-1; possible D gene TRBD2, 5 bases. The CDR3 totals 15 residues. V was shortened by 5 bases and J by 5 bases, with 16 bases between the two germline ends. Germline V lookup: CDR1 SGHTA, CDR2 FQGNSA. The CDR3 coding sequence is TGTGCCAGCAGCCTCCGGAGCGGTTATGACAATGAGCAGTTCTTC. It yields the protein CASSLRSGYDNEQFF.

The rearrangement joins TRBV6-5 to TRBJ1-1; 7 bases line up with TRBD1. CDR1 MNHEY and CDR2 SVGAGI come from the germline V gene. This CDR3 has 15 amino acids. V gave up 1 base and J gave up 3 bases; unmatched junction bases: 5. CDR3 region: CASSYFRGWDTEAFF. CDR3 in DNA: TGTGCCAGCAGTTACTTCAGGGGGTGGGACACTGAAGCTTTCTTT.

The V and J genes are TRBV6-6 and TRBJ2-5, with 10 bases that match TRBD2. V shed 11 bases and J 2 bases; nucleotides not matched to a gene: 8. CDR1 MNHNY and CDR2 SVGAGI come from the germline V gene (reference sequence). The CDR3 covers 14 residues. The CDR3 bases are TGTGCCGCTGCTAGGACTAGCGGTCAAGAGACCCAGTACTTC. Translated, it gives CAAARTSGQETQYF.

J is TRBJ2-3 and V is TRBV25-1, with 12 bases identical to TRBD2. CDR3 length: 14 amino acids. Germline V gives CDR1 MGHDK, CDR2 SYGVNS. After removal of 6 bases from V and 4 bases from J, the junction contained 2 bases not matched to a gene. The CDR3 is CASSLAGGADTQYF. The CDR3 DNA is TGTGCCAGCAGCCTAGCGGGAGGGGCAGATACGCAGTATTTT.

This rearrangement joins TRBV5-1 to TRBJ2-7, with TRBD2 identical over 14 bases. V trimming: 4 bases; J trimming: 4 bases; junction bases outside the gene matches: 10. The CDR3 covers 17 residues. The germline gives CDR1 SGHRS, CDR2 YFSETQ. The CDR3 DNA sequence: TGCGCCAGCAGCAAACAAGGGACTAGCGGGAGTAAGTACGAGCAGTACTTC. Protein sequence: CASSKQGTSGSKYEQYF. Combining the CDR3 with reference TRBV5-1 and TRBJ2-7 gives the whole variable domain KAGVTQTPRYLIKTRGQQVTLSCSPISGHRSVSWYQQTPGQGLQFLFEYFSETQRNKGNFPGRFSGRQFSNSRSEMNVSTLELGDSALYLCASSKQGTSGSKYEQYFGPGTRLTVT.

The chain uses TRBV18 and TRBJ2-1; 11 bases agree with TRBD2. The J segment lost 1 base and the V segment lost 3 bases, leaving 8 bases of the junction unmatched. This CDR3 region has 18 residues. CDR1 is KGHSH, CDR2 LQKENI, per germline. CDR3 loop: CASSPPGLAGGSYNEQFF. The CDR3 DNA follows: TGTGCCAGCTCACCGCCGGGTCTAGCGGGAGGTTCCTACAATGAGCAGTTCTTC.

The chain is built from TRBV30 and TRBJ1-2; 7 bases match TRBD1. Germline loops: CDR1 GTSNPN, CDR2 SVGIG (reference sequence). The CDR3 has 14 amino acids. V shed 0 bases, J shed 8 bases, and the junction held 9 bases outside the gene matches. CDR3 nucleotide sequence: TGTGCCTGGAGTGTCCGACAGGGTTCGAGGGGCTACACCTTC. The encoded protein is CAWSVRQGSRGYTF.

This rearrangement joins TRBV3-1 (or the pseudogene TRBV3-2) to TRBJ1-5; 7 bases align to TRBD1. The CDR3 spans 15 residues. From germline, CDR1 is LGHDT and CDR2 YNNKEL (reference sequence). With 0 bases clipped from V and 7 bases from J, the junction kept 6 bases outside the gene matches. CDR3 protein: CASSQESAGGQPQHF. The CDR3 DNA reads as TGTGCCAGCAGCCAAGAATCGGCAGGGGGGCAGCCCCAGCATTTT.

V usage is TRBV7-9 and J usage is TRBJ1-1; TRBD1 might be the D (5 bases). CDR1 and CDR2 from the germline V gene are SEHNR and FQNEAQ (reference sequence). This CDR3 comprises 13 residues. V dropped 0 bases and J dropped 8 bases, with 10 bases sitting between them. DNA for the CDR3: TGTGCCAGCAGCTTAGCCGGGGGGAGAGAAGCTTTCTTT. It yields the protein CASSLAGGREAFF.

The chain joins TRBV29-1 to TRBJ2-1; 9 bases fit TRBD2. The CDR3 covers 16 residues. The germline gives CDR1 SQVTM, CDR2 ANQGSEA. With V trimmed by 2 bases and J by 4 bases, 9 bases remained unmatched. The CDR3 DNA reads as TGCAGCGTTGAATATGGGACTAGCCAGAGTTACAATGAGCAGTTCTTC. Its protein product is CSVEYGTSQSYNEQFF.

The chain has TRBV25-1 and TRBJ2-6, with 7 bases identical to TRBD1. Germline loops: CDR1 MGHDK, CDR2 SYGVNS. The trim removed 3 bases at V and 1 base at J, leaving 0 bases unmatched. The CDR3 sequence is 15 residues long. Written as DNA, the CDR3 is TGTGCCAGCAGTGAGACAGGGTCTGGGGCCAACGTCCTGACTTTC. Its protein is CASSETGSGANVLTF.

This chain uses TRBV27 with TRBJ2-7, with D maybe TRBD1 (5 bases). The V end lost 2 bases, the J end lost 3 bases, and 14 bases lay between the germline ends. The CDR3 extends over 15 amino acids. The germline V gene has CDR1 MNHEY and CDR2 SMNVEV (reference sequence). CDR3 nucleotide sequence: TGTGCCAGCAGTTTAAGTGGAAGGGGAAACTACGAGCAGTACTTC. This codes for CASSLSGRGNYEQYF.

The gene calls are TRBV28 and TRBJ2-7, with TRBD2 matching 8 bases. Germline CDR1 MDHEN, CDR2 SYDVKM. This CDR3 is built from 14 residues. The ends lost 6 bases at V and 6 bases at J; junction bases unmatched: 10. CDR3: CASRGGDLAGEQYF. CDR3 DNA sequence: TGTGCCAGCAGGGGGGGGGACCTAGCGGGCGAGCAGTACTTC. Full variable domain (missing parts from reference TRBV28 and TRBJ2-7): DVKVTQSSRYLVKRTGEKVFLECVQDMDHENMFWYRQDPGLGLRLIYFSYDVKMKEKGDIPEGYSVSREKKERFSLILESASTNQTSMYLCASRGGDLAGEQYFGPGTRLTVT.

The rearrangement uses TRBV19 and TRBJ2-5; D ambiguous. Germline V gene data show CDR1 as LNHDA and CDR2 as SQIVND (reference sequence). The ends were cut back, 2 bases at V and 7 bases at J, with 5 bases in the middle. The CDR3 spans 11 residues. The CDR3 nucleotides are TGTGCCAGTAGTATAAGAGGGACCCAGTACTTC. Translated: CASSIRGTQYF.

V usage is TRBV4-1 and J usage is TRBJ2-4, with TRBD1 as a possible D gene (8 bases). Deletions cut 0 bases from V and 8 bases from J, with 14 bases between. Germline assignment: CDR1 MGHRA and CDR2 YSYEKL. The CDR3 totals 15 residues. The CDR3 spells CASSQDQGAGDIQYF. CDR3 DNA sequence: TGCGCCAGCAGCCAAGATCAGGGGGCGGGGGACATTCAGTACTTC.